Shown below are 15 T cell receptor beta chains from a single sample sequenced in a study of cytomegalovirus exposure and HLA in healthy donors. Primers included in the PCR were 60 Vbeta and 13 Jbeta primers. Sequencing was performed with immunoSEQ multiplex PCR; in TCRdb, only in-frame clones are kept and a portion is missing. The sample contains around 150,000 clones, around 88% of which appear only once. Material: PBMCs. The receptors originated from a woman aged 18-29 years in good health and CMV-seronegative.

About this clone itself: The identical CDR3 is also encoded by other nucleotide sequences in the sample. The chain recombines TRBV6-1 with TRBJ1-1; D is unresolved. The CDR3 is 14 residues long. CDR1 is MNHNS and CDR2 is SASEGT in the germline V gene. V was pared by 6 bases and J by 1 base, with 12 bases between. CDR3 protein: CASSGSRGNTEAFF. DNA of the CDR3: TGTGCCAGCAGCGGAAGCCGAGGGAACACTGAAGCTTTCTTT.

This chain connects TRBV5-4 to TRBJ1-2; TRBD1 might be the D (5 bases). V lost 9 bases and J lost 6, with 15 bases in between. From germline, CDR1 is SGHNT and CDR2 YYREEE (reference sequence). The CDR3 is made up of 12 amino acids. CDR3 DNA: TGTGCCACCGCCGGTGCAGGGAATGGCTACACCTTC. This gives the protein CATAGAGNGYTF.

As concerns this clone: One junction end disagrees with the germline gene, perhaps due to a read error. This chain links TRBV7-9 with TRBJ2-3; tentatively, D is TRBD2 (5 bases). The CDR3 totals 15 residues. Germline V gene data show CDR1 as SEHNR and CDR2 as FQNEAQ (reference sequence). CDR3 DNA: TGTTCCAGCAGCTTAGTTCGGGGTTTCACAGATACGCAGTATTTT. It yields the protein CSSSLVRGFTDTQYF.

In nucleotides, the CDR3 is TGTGCCAGCAGTTTGGGAGCGGGAGGGATCCATGAGCAGTTCTTC. Its translation: CASSLGAGGIHEQFF. The chain joins TRBV28 to TRBJ2-1; 10 bases match TRBD2. The CDR3 consists of 15 residues. Germline V CDR1 and CDR2: MDHEN, SYDVKM. V trimming: 3 bases; J trimming: 8 bases; junction bases outside the gene matches: 7.

This clone was picked up a small number of times. The J gene is TRBJ2-3, the V gene TRBV29-1; tentative D call: TRBD2 (5 bases). The germline V and J ends were trimmed by 3 bases and 2 bases, with 6 bases remaining between them. CDR1 SQVTM and CDR2 ANQGSEA come from the germline V gene. This CDR3 is built from 12 residues. For the CDR3, the DNA is TGCAGCGTTGAGAGGGACACAGATACGCAGTATTTT. It encodes CSVERDTDTQYF.

The V call is TRBV19, the J call TRBJ1-2, with 11 bases aligning to TRBD1. This CDR3 has 13 amino acids. Germline values: CDR1 LNHDA, CDR2 SQIVND (reference sequence). Trimming at V came to 6 bases and at J to 4 bases, leaving 1 base not matched to a gene. CDR3 nucleotide sequence: TGTGCCAGTAGGGGGACAGGGGGCTATGGCTACACCTTC. Protein: CASRGTGGYGYTF. Looking up the rest from reference TRBV19 and TRBJ1-2 gives the full variable domain: DGGITQSPKYLFRKEGQNVTLSCEQNLNHDAMYWYRQDPGQGLRLIYYSQIVNDFQKGDIAEGYSVSREKKESFPLTVTSAQKNPTAFYLCASRGTGGYGYTFGSGTRLTVV.

The chain carries TRBV5-4 and TRBJ1-1; weak D call: TRBD1 (5 bases). CDR1 SGHNT and CDR2 YYREEE come from the germline V gene (reference sequence). The CDR3 is 13 residues long. V was pared by 5 bases and J by 5 bases, with 13 bases between. This CDR3 is CASRALGGTEAFF. CDR3 bases: TGTGCCAGCAGGGCGCTCGGGGGAACTGAAGCTTTCTTT.

V is TRBV7-6 and J is TRBJ2-7, with 8 bases fitting TRBD2. This CDR3 comprises 18 residues. The trim removed 3 bases at V and 0 bases at J, leaving 13 bases unmatched. Germline assignment: CDR1 SGHVS and CDR2 FNYEAQ. CDR3 protein: CASSLVAWTSPSSYEQYF. In DNA, the CDR3 is TGTGCCAGCAGCTTGGTGGCCTGGACTAGCCCGAGCTCCTACGAGCAGTACTTC. Full variable domain (outside the CDR3, taken from reference TRBV7-6 and TRBJ2-7): GAGVSQSPRYKVTKRGQDVALRCDPISGHVSLYWYRQALGQGPEFLTYFNYEAQQDKSGLPNDRFSAERPEGSISTLTIQRTEQRDSAMYRCASSLVAWTSPSSYEQYFGPGTRLTVT.

V and J are TRBV29-1 and TRBJ2-1; 7 nucleotides agree with TRBD2. From germline, CDR1 is SQVTM and CDR2 ANQGSEA. The V segment lost 4 bases and the J segment 1 base; nucleotides outside the gene matches: 16. The CDR3 contains 18 residues. The CDR3 here is CSVGGSGFSGGSYNEQFF. In DNA form, the CDR3 reads TGCAGCGTTGGAGGGTCGGGCTTTTCGGGAGGATCCTACAATGAGCAGTTCTTC.

The J gene is TRBJ1-4, the V gene TRBV28; TRBD1 matches 7 bases. This CDR3 has 16 residues. Germline values: CDR1 MDHEN, CDR2 SYDVKM. V dropped 5 bases and J dropped 3; count of bases not matched to a gene: 9. The CDR3 loop reads CASSPYRQGPNEKLFF. CDR3 coding DNA: TGTGCCAGCAGTCCCTATCGACAGGGTCCTAATGAAAAACTGTTTTTT. The full variable domain, completed using reference TRBV28 and TRBJ1-4, is DVKVTQSSRYLVKRTGEKVFLECVQDMDHENMFWYRQDPGLGLRLIYFSYDVKMKEKGDIPEGYSVSREKKERFSLILESASTNQTSMYLCASSPYRQGPNEKLFFGSGTQLSVL.

This chain connects TRBV27 to TRBJ2-1; D may be TRBD1 (5 bases). CDR1 is MNHEY, CDR2 SMNVEV, per germline (reference sequence). The CDR3 is 15 amino acids. Trimming pared 2 bases from V and 4 bases from J, leaving 12 bases between. The CDR3, as DNA: TGTGCCAGCAGTTTACGGACACCGGAGTACAATGAGCAGTTCTTC. It yields the protein CASSLRTPEYNEQFF.

The V gene is TRBV5-6, the J gene TRBJ1-2; the D is unclear. Trimming pared 5 bases from V and 4 bases from J, leaving 9 bases between. The CDR3 totals 12 residues. CDR1 is SGHDT, CDR2 YYEEEE, per germline. The CDR3 loop reads CASRGGLYGYTF. The CDR3 DNA is TGTGCCAGCAGAGGAGGACTCTATGGCTACACCTTC.

The gene calls are TRBV6-5 and TRBJ1-2, with D perhaps TRBD1 (6 bases). CDR3 length: 14 residues. Germline CDR1 MNHEY, CDR2 SVGAGI. The V gene lost 6 bases and the J gene lost 5 bases, with 16 bases spanning the gap. CDR3 nucleotide sequence: TGTGCCAGCAGATATACGGGGGGCGGATATGGCTACACCTTC. Encoded protein: CASRYTGGGYGYTF.

The gene calls are TRBV28 and TRBJ1-1; no firm D call. Looked up from germline, CDR1 is MDHEN and CDR2 is SYDVKM. The CDR3 length is 13 residues. Trimming took 4 bases from V and 1 from J, leaving 7 bases between them. CDR3 residues: CASSSGANTEAFF. In DNA, the CDR3 is TGTGCCAGCAGTTCAGGCGCGAACACTGAAGCTTTCTTT. The complete variable domain, with remaining parts taken from reference TRBV28 and TRBJ1-1, reads DVKVTQSSRYLVKRTGEKVFLECVQDMDHENMFWYRQDPGLGLRLIYFSYDVKMKEKGDIPEGYSVSREKKERFSLILESASTNQTSMYLCASSSGANTEAFFGQGTRLTVV.

V usage is TRBV6-1 and J usage is TRBJ1-4; the D gene is possibly TRBD1 (6 bases). V lost 4 bases, J lost 5 bases, and 17 bases lay in between. The CDR3 is 16 amino acids. The germline CDR1 and CDR2 sequences are MNHNS and SASEGT. CDR3 in amino acids: CASSASFYRENEKLFF. The CDR3 coding sequence is TGTGCCAGCAGTGCTTCCTTTTACAGGGAGAATGAAAAACTGTTTTTT.